This entry features one T cell receptor beta chain sequence. Its antigen target is currently unknown. No much larger clone exists at a distance of one base, and base qualities are not known. The germline V gene (reference sequence) supplies CDR1 LNHNV and CDR2 YYDKDF. V gives up 3 bases and J gives up 6 bases, and the segment between their germline ends measures 15 bases. Measured from the cysteine to the phenylalanine, the CDR3 is 15 residues long. CDR3 DNA only is kept here, 45 bases in frame from base 1. All of the isolated RNA was reverse transcribed with the High Capacity cDNA Reverse Transcription Kit, so expressed TCRB transcripts were sequenced. Naive, central memory and regulatory T cell samples underwent deep immunoSEQ sequencing, averaging around 3.9 million total reads per sample. Sorted cells were lysed in RLT buffer and RNA was extracted with DNase-treated RNeasy Micro or Mini kits, depending on cell number. Each cell subset was processed separately to prevent cross-contamination, with patient and healthy donor samples processed together. The immunoSEQ multiplex PCR was used to amplify TCRB sequences from cDNA, generating 87-bp fragments that spanned the CDR3 region. Sequencing of the amplicons was performed on the Illumina HiSeq platform. As for the original processing: PCR bias was computationally corrected using synthetic template baselines, reads within Hamming distance 2 were collapsed, and singletons that could not be merged were discarded. Reads were aligned against IMGT so that V, D and J genes, CDR3 length and insertions or deletions at six rearrangement sites could be assigned. Within each subset, clonotype counts were normalized to sorted cell number, and only after that were true diversity and Gini coefficients computed with the tcR R package. The overlap coefficient, calculated on TCRB nucleotide sequences, was used to quantify repertoire sharing. Out-of-frame TCRB sequences from naive cells were analyzed as a proxy for the pre-selection repertoire. Sourced from immuneACCESS, this table was stored by TCRdb with only in-frame sequences that have V and J called. A share of the clones is absent; for the studies checked, an unresolved V gene accounts for under half, and the remainder has no known explanation. V and J calls and clone size are copied from that table; D and trimming were computed from the DNA. For this sample the table gives hundreds of thousands of clones, of which approximately 16% were detected only once. 0.015% of the sample rests with the top ten.

This specimen comes from a study of beta chain features in type 1 diabetes (dated by TCRdb to the late 2010s). Study-level background: Patients and healthy donors did not differ in mean age, gender distribution, total cell number or subset yield. A total of approximately 110,000,000 sorted cells were examined across all samples, and a strong correlation was observed between cell number per subset and RNA yield. The study compared the TCRB repertoires of sorted circulating CD4+ T cell subsets in recently diagnosed type 1 diabetes patients with those in matched healthy donors. Naive and central memory subsets were obtained from all 28 donors, but regulatory and stem cell-like memory subsets were isolated from only 8 patients and 8 healthy donors. The paper's findings and limits, for the study overall: Naive, central memory and regulatory TCRB repertoires appeared more similar among patients than among healthy donors. Shorter templates might have been favored by PCR, but patient and control samples were amplified and corrected together, so both groups would have been affected equally by any skew. Because cDNA rather than genomic DNA was sequenced, highly expressing activated cells could have been over-represented, although no difference in activation and CD3 levels was found between groups. Only small numbers of individuals were included in the HLA sub-analyses, which left unresolved whether HLA type had any influence on TCRB rearrangement. At VDJ recombination sites, type 1 diabetes patients had fewer insertions and more deleted nucleotides, which implies abnormalities in thymic rearrangement. Type 1 diabetes patients showed a moderate but significant shortening of TCRB CDR3 length in all four CD4+ subsets.

A single peripheral blood draw of around 0.11 L on average was collected from each donor into heparinised tubes. Using a panel that included CD45RO, CCR7, CD25, CD127, CD95 and CD27, naive, central memory, regulatory and stem cell-like memory CD4+ T cells were sorted on a BD FACSAria II. A purity above 98% was achieved for all sorted populations. PBMCs were isolated immediately by Lymphoprep density gradient centrifugation and stained directly without culture. To minimize batch effects, samples were stained and sorted in pairs, one healthy donor with one patient per experiment. The clonotype was recovered from a man younger than 30 with type 1 diabetes. The rearranged chain carries TRBV15 and TRBJ1-5, with the D gene call left open. Material: naive CD4+ T cells from blood. The sample's cell subset or site label, in plain terms: true naive CD4+ T cells. Here the CDR3 is given as CATSSTFGPGQPQHF. The DNA sequence is TGTGCCACCAGCAGCACATTCGGCCCGGGTCAGCCCCAGCATTTT. Supplemented by the reference TRBV15 and TRBJ1-5 proteins around the CDR3, the complete variable domain is DAMVIQNPRYQVTQFGKPVTLSCSQTLNHNVMYWYQQKSSQAPKLLFHYYDKDFNNEADTPDNFQSRRPNTSFCFLDIRSPGLGDTAMYLCATSSTFGPGQPQHFGDGTRLSIL.